The rows below give T cell receptor beta chains drawn from one sample of a study of shared clonotypes between healthy human individuals. Generated by immunoSEQ multiplex PCR, the TCRdb table keeps only in-frame clones and is missing some. The top ten hold approximately 12% of the sample, which has some 450,000 clones, approximately 77% seen once. Sequencing was carried out using PBMCs. The receptors originated from a woman in her thirties or forties in good health. Some clones in this sample may be carry-over from other donors' samples. Each CDR3 is given with its conserved first and last residue. The order of the fields is CDR3 protein, CDR3 DNA, J gene, clone size, V gene, D gene. The D gene is left open where the match is weak. Not all rows give a size; the values are once, few, many and, for expanded clones, a class.

cdr3_aa: CASSLDRDYGYTF
cdr3_nt: TGTGCCAGCAGTTTGGACAGGGACTATGGCTACACCTTC
j_call: TRBJ1-2
clone_size: .
v_call: TRBV28
d_call: TRBD1

cdr3_aa: CASSLKGDTGELFF
cdr3_nt: TGTGCCAGCTCATTGAAAGGGGACACCGGGGAGCTGTTTTTT
j_call: TRBJ2-2
clone_size: .
v_call: TRBV18
d_call: .

cdr3_aa: CASSSTGGIYGYTF
cdr3_nt: TGTGCCAGCAGTTCAACCGGGGGGATCTATGGCTACACCTTC
j_call: TRBJ1-2
clone_size: once
v_call: TRBV6-1
d_call: .

cdr3_aa: CSARSGNRPQHF
cdr3_nt: TGCAGCGCCCGATCGGGAAATCGGCCCCAGCATTTT
j_call: TRBJ1-5
clone_size: .
v_call: TRBV29-1
d_call: .

cdr3_aa: CASSRQGSNQPQHF
cdr3_nt: TGTGCCAGCAGTAGACAGGGAAGCAATCAGCCCCAGCATTTT
j_call: TRBJ1-5
clone_size: .
v_call: TRBV2
d_call: TRBD1

cdr3_aa: CASSPKPGQVRQPQHF
cdr3_nt: TGTGCCAGCAGTCCTAAGCCGGGACAGGTGAGGCAGCCCCAGCATTTT
j_call: TRBJ1-5
clone_size: .
v_call: TRBV2
d_call: TRBD1

cdr3_aa: CAWLEQGAHYEQYF
cdr3_nt: TGTGCCTGGCTAGAACAGGGGGCGCACTACGAGCAGTACTTC
j_call: TRBJ2-7
clone_size: .
v_call: TRBV30
d_call: TRBD1

cdr3_aa: CASSLEVDQPQHF
cdr3_nt: TGCGCCAGCAGCTTAGAAGTCGATCAGCCCCAGCATTTT
j_call: TRBJ1-5
clone_size: .
v_call: TRBV5-1
d_call: .

cdr3_aa: CASSVVGKEAFF
cdr3_nt: TGTGCCAGCAGCGTAGTTGGCAAAGAAGCTTTCTTT
j_call: TRBJ1-1
clone_size: .
v_call: TRBV9
d_call: .

cdr3_aa: CASSLFGRSSYNEQFF
cdr3_nt: TGTGCCAGCAGTTTATTCGGGAGGAGCTCCTACAATGAGCAGTTCTTC
j_call: TRBJ2-1
clone_size: few
v_call: TRBV27
d_call: TRBD2

cdr3_aa: CASSVAGSYEQYF
cdr3_nt: TGTGCCAGCAGCGTAGCGGGGTCCTACGAGCAGTACTTC
j_call: TRBJ2-7
clone_size: .
v_call: TRBV9
d_call: .

cdr3_aa: CASSPLGWDTEAFF
cdr3_nt: TGTGCCAGCAGCCCTCTGGGTTGGGACACTGAAGCTTTCTTT
j_call: TRBJ1-1
clone_size: .
v_call: TRBV14
d_call: .

cdr3_aa: CSVGNGPNQPQHF
cdr3_nt: TGCAGCGTTGGGAATGGGCCCAATCAGCCCCAGCATTTT
j_call: TRBJ1-5
clone_size: many
v_call: TRBV29-1
d_call: .

cdr3_aa: CASSSNRGYEQYF
cdr3_nt: TGCGCCAGCAGCTCAAACAGGGGATACGAGCAGTACTTC
j_call: TRBJ2-7
clone_size: once
v_call: TRBV5-1
d_call: TRBD1

cdr3_aa: CASSTHREPQETQYF
cdr3_nt: TGTGCCAGCAGCACCCACAGGGAACCCCAAGAGACCCAGTACTTC
j_call: TRBJ2-5
clone_size: .
v_call: TRBV7-9
d_call: .

cdr3_aa: CASSAKTLGAGGETQYF
cdr3_nt: TGTGCCAGCAGTGCGAAAACCCTCGGGGCCGGGGGGGAGACCCAGTACTTC
j_call: TRBJ2-5
clone_size: .
v_call: TRBV2
d_call: TRBD2

cdr3_aa: CAWSTDTEAFF
cdr3_nt: TGTGCCTGGAGTACGGACACTGAAGCTTTCTTT
j_call: TRBJ1-1
clone_size: .
v_call: TRBV30
d_call: .

cdr3_aa: CSASGYEQYF
cdr3_nt: TGCAGTGCTAGCGGCTACGAGCAGTACTTC
j_call: TRBJ2-7
clone_size: .
v_call: TRBV20-1
d_call: .

cdr3_aa: CAWSATSGNKADTQYF
cdr3_nt: TGTGCCTGGAGTGCCACTAGCGGGAATAAGGCAGATACGCAGTATTTT
j_call: TRBJ2-3
clone_size: .
v_call: TRBV30
d_call: TRBD2

cdr3_aa: CASSRRGTGSLEQYF
cdr3_nt: TGTGCCAGCAGTCGACGAGGGACAGGATCCCTCGAGCAGTACTTC
j_call: TRBJ2-7
clone_size: .
v_call: TRBV14
d_call: TRBD1

cdr3_aa: CASSQDTGRNIQYF
cdr3_nt: TGCGCCAGCAGCCAAGATACAGGGAGGAACATTCAGTACTTC
j_call: TRBJ2-4
clone_size: few
v_call: TRBV4-3
d_call: .

cdr3_aa: CASSPGNTIYF
cdr3_nt: TGTGCCAGCTCACCGGGAAACACCATATATTTT
j_call: TRBJ1-3
clone_size: .
v_call: TRBV18
d_call: .